This is a list of T cell receptor beta chains from one sample in a study of blood T cells in healthy people across ages. TCRdb fed the 5' RACE reads into MiXCR, producing one record per CDR3 protein. Of 650,000 to 700,000 distinct CDR3 sequences listed, around 50% were seen once; the top ten hold approximately 13%. The source material was blood. The receptors were gathered from a woman over 75 in good health. The conserved cysteine and the conserved F or W are not part of the CDR3 here. The size of a clone is reported for some rows only, either as once, few or many, or as a class for expanded clones.

CDR3 | length | V | size | J
ASSDAGTRNYGYT | 13 | TRBV6-1 | few | TRBJ1-2
ASRTGLANYGYT | 12 | TRBV12-3/TRBV12-4 | many | TRBJ1-2
SALTPGVGVNRNQPQH | 16 | TRBV20-1 | few | TRBJ1-5
SASRGPGTEAF | 11 | TRBV20-1 | few | TRBJ1-1
ASSLVGAEAYEQY | 13 | TRBV7-2 | NA | TRBJ2-7
ASSFPGPSNEQF | 12 | TRBV5-1 | NA | TRBJ2-1
AWSVVSGSGRVGSYNEQF | 18 | TRBV30 | few | TRBJ2-1
SVRTGRTEAF | 10 | TRBV29-1 | NA | TRBJ1-1
SAREPDRLNQPQH | 13 | TRBV20-1 | NA | TRBJ1-5
ATRGQGPVSGLDTQY | 15 | TRBV24-1 | many | TRBJ2-3
SVVSDTQY | 8 | TRBV29-1 | many | TRBJ2-3
ASSGWGERAKNIQY | 14 | TRBV27 | many | TRBJ2-4
ASSVGGQGNEKLF | 13 | TRBV9 | NA | TRBJ1-4
SVYKTAGYNEQF | 12 | TRBV29-1 | NA | TRBJ2-1
ASRLAGGREGTDTQY | 15 | TRBV6-1 | NA | TRBJ2-3
ASSEDMPNEQF | 11 | TRBV2 | many | TRBJ2-1
TSSPAEVYNEQF | 12 | TRBV7-3 | NA | TRBJ2-1
ASSLASGGYEQY | 12 | TRBV7-2 | NA | TRBJ2-7
ASSGGSTVGLYNEQF | 15 | TRBV5-1 | many | TRBJ2-1
ASSPLGYNTEAF | 12 | TRBV28 | few | TRBJ1-1
ASSKETTRSYEQY | 13 | TRBV21-1 | once | TRBJ2-7
ASSNPFGRERYQETQY | 16 | TRBV3-1 | NA | TRBJ2-5
ASSFRDSEQY | 10 | TRBV5-1 | NA | NA